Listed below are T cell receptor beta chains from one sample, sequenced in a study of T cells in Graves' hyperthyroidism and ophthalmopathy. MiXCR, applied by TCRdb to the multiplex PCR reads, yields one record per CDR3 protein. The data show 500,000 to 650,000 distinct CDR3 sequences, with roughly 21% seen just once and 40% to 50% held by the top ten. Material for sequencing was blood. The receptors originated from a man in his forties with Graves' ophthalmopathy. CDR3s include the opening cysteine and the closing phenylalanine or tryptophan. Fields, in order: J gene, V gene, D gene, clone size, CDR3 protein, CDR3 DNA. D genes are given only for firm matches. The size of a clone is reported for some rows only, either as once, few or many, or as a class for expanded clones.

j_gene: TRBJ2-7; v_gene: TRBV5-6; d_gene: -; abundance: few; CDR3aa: CASSRGRPRIYEQYF; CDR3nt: TGTGCCAGCAGCCGGGGTCGTCCTAGGATCTACGAGCAGTACTTC
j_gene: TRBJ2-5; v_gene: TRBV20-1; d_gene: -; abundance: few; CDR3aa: CSAGKWRKTQYF; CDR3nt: TGCAGTGCTGGGAAGTGGCGGAAGACCCAGTACTTC
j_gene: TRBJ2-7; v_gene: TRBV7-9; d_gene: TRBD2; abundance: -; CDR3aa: CASSLGVAGLYEQYF; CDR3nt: TGTGCCAGCAGCTTAGGGGTAGCGGGACTGTACGAGCAGTACTTC
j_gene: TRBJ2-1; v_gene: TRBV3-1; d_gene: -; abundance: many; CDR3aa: CASSQDLSGPFNEQFF; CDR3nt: TGTGCCAGCAGCCAAGATCTCAGCGGACCTTTTAATGAGCAGTTCTTC
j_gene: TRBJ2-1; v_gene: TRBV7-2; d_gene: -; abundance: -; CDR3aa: CASSLERYEQFF; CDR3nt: TGTGCCAGCAGCTTAGAGAGGTATGAGCAGTTCTTC
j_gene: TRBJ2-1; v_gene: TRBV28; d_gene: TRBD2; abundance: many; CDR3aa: CASSDPAGVGKNEQFF; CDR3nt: TGTGCCAGCAGCGACCCGGCGGGGGTTGGGAAGAATGAGCAGTTCTTC
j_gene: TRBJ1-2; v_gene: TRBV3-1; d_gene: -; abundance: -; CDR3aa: CASRNTGKGGYTF; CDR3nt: TGTGCCAGCAGAAATACAGGGAAGGGCGGCTACACCTTC
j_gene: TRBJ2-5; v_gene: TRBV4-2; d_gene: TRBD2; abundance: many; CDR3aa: CASSQGSSGGYQETQYF; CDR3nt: TGTGCCAGCAGCCAAGGGTCCAGCGGGGGGTACCAAGAGACCCAGTACTTC
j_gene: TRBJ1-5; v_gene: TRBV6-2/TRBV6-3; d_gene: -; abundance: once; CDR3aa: CASSYGYSNQPQHF; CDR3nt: TGTGCCAGCAGTTACGGATATAGCAATCAGCCCCAGCATTTT
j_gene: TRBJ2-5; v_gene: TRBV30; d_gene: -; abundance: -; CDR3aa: CAWTRQSGETQYF; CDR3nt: TGTGCCTGGACCCGCCAGAGCGGAGAGACCCAGTACTTC
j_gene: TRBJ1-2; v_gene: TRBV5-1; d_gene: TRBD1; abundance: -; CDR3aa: CASRSPTGSRYGYTF; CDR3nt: TGCGCCAGCAGGTCCCCGACAGGGAGTAGGTATGGCTACACCTTC
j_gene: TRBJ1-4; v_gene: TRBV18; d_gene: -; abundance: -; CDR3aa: CASSPQGPGTNEKLFF; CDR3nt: TGTGCCAGCTCACCACAGGGGCCTGGAACTAATGAAAAACTGTTTTTT
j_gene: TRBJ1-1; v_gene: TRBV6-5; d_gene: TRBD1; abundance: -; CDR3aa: CASSYSGPDRAGEAFF; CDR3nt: TGTGCCAGCAGTTACTCGGGCCCCGACAGGGCGGGTGAAGCTTTCTTT
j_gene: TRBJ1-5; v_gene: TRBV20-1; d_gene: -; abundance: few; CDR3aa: CSATIPRGSSNQPQHF; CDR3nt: TGCAGTGCTACCATCCCTCGGGGTTCGAGCAATCAGCCCCAGCATTTT
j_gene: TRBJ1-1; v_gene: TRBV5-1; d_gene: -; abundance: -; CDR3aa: CASSLDPGDTEAFF; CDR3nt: TGCGCCAGCAGCTTGGATCCGGGCGACACTGAAGCTTTCTTT
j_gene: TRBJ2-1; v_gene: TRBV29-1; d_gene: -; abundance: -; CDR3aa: CSGSHGTPGEFF; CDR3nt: TGCAGCGGATCACACGGGACTCCTGGGGAGTTCTTC
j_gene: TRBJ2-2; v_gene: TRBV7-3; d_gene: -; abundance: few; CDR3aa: CASSSDWNTGELFF; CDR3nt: TGTGCCAGCAGCTCCGACTGGAACACCGGGGAGCTGTTTTTT
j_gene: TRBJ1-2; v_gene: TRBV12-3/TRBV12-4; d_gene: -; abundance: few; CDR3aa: CASSPGVNYGYTF; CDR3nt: TGTGCCAGCAGTCCCGGGGTAAACTATGGCTACACCTTC
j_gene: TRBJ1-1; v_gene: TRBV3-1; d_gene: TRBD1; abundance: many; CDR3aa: CASRDRGGTEAFF; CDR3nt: TGTGCCAGCAGGGACAGGGGTGGCACTGAAGCTTTCTTT
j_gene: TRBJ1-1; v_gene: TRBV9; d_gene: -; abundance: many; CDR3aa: CASSVGHMGTEAFF; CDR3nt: TGTGCCAGCAGCGTAGGACACATGGGAACTGAAGCTTTCTTT
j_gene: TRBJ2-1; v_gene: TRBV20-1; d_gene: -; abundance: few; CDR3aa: CSANPSEGPYNEQFF; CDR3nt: TGCAGTGCCAACCCCTCGGAGGGCCCTTACAATGAGCAGTTCTTC
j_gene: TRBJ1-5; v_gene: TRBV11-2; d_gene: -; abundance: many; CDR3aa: CASSLGTGYSNQPQHF; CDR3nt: TGTGCCAGCAGCTTGGGAACAGGGTATAGCAATCAGCCCCAGCATTTT
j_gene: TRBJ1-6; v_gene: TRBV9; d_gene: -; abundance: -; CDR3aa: CASSVGQQLVSPLHF; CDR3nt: TGTGCCAGCAGCGTAGGACAACAATTAGTCTCACCCCTCCACTTT
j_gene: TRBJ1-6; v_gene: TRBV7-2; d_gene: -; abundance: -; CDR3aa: CASSPEITGGNSPLHF; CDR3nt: TGTGCCAGCAGCCCGGAAATTACCGGCGGTAATTCACCCCTCCACTTT
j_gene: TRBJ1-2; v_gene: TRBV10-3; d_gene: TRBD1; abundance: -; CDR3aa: CAISGTGVDGYTF; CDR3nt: TGTGCCATCAGCGGTACAGGGGTTGATGGCTACACCTTC
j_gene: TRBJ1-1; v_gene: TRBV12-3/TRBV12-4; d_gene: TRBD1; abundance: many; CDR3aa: CASSQTGGRAEAFF; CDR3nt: TGTGCCAGCAGCCAAACAGGGGGCCGGGCTGAAGCTTTCTTT
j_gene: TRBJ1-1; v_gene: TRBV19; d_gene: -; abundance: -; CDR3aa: CASSLSRKNTEAFF; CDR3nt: TGTGCCAGTAGCCTCAGCAGGAAGAACACTGAAGCTTTCTTT
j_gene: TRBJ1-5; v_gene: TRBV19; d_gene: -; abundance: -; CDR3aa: CASRPDSYQPQHF; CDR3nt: TGTGCCAGTAGGCCGGACAGTTATCAGCCCCAGCATTTT
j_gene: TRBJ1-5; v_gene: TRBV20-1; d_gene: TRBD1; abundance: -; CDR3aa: CSAARDRGQIVNQPQHF; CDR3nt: TGCAGTGCCGCCCGGGACAGGGGGCAAATAGTCAATCAGCCCCAGCATTTT
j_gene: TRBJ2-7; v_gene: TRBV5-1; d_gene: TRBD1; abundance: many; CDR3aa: CASSPGQGQDEQYF; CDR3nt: TGCGCCAGCAGCCCTGGACAGGGCCAAGACGAGCAGTACTTC
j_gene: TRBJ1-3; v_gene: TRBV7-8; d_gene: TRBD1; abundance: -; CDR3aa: CASSLPRQGSAGNTIYF; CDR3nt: TGTGCCAGCAGCTTACCTCGACAGGGATCTGCTGGAAACACCATATATTTT
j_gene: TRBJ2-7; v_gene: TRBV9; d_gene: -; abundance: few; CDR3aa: CASSPEGGGPGLYEQYF; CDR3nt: TGTGCCAGCAGCCCGGAGGGGGGGGGCCCTGGACTCTACGAGCAGTACTTC
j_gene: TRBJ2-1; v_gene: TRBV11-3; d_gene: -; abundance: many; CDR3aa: CASGPAAGRANEQFF; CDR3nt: TGTGCCAGCGGGCCGGCCGCGGGACGGGCCAATGAGCAGTTCTTC
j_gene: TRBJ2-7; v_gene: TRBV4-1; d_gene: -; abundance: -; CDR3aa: CASSQDRLAHEQYF; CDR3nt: TGCGCCAGCAGCCAAGATCGGCTAGCCCACGAGCAGTACTTC
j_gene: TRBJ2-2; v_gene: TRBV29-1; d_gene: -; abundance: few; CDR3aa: CSVETDANTGELFF; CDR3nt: TGCAGCGTTGAGACAGACGCGAACACCGGGGAGCTGTTTTTT
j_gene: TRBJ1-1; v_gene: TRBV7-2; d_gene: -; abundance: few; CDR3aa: CASSLRFGTQNTEAFF; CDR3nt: TGTGCCAGCAGCTTAAGATTCGGGACACAGAACACTGAAGCTTTCTTT
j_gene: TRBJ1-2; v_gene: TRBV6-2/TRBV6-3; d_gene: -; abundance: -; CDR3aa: CASSCPGGGYTF; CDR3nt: TGTGCCAGCAGTTGCCCTGGGGGTGGCTACACCTTC
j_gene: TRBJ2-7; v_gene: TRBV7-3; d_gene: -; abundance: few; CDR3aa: CASSSQGGAAYEQYF; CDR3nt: TGTGCCAGCAGCTCCCAGGGGGGGGCCGCCTACGAGCAGTACTTC
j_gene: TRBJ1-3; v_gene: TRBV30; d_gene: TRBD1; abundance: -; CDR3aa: CAWSANRGPGNTIYF; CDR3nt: TGTGCCTGGAGTGCTAACAGGGGGCCTGGAAACACCATATATTTT
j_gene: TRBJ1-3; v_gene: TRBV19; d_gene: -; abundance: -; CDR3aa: CASEDGSSGNTIYF; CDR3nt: TGTGCCAGCGAAGACGGGTCCTCTGGAAACACCATATATTTT
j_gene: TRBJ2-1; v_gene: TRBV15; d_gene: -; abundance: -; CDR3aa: CATSTGATDEQFF; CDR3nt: TGTGCCACCAGCACAGGGGCGACCGATGAGCAGTTCTTC
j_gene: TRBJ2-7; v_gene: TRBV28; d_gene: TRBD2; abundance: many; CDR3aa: CASSPNPRVAGGNSHEQYF; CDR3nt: TGTGCCAGCAGTCCCAACCCCAGGGTAGCGGGAGGAAATTCCCACGAGCAGTACTTC
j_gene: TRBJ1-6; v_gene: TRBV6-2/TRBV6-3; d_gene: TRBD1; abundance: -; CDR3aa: CASSYEQGAGSPLHF; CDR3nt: TGTGCCAGCAGTTACGAACAGGGGGCTGGTTCACCCCTCCACTTT
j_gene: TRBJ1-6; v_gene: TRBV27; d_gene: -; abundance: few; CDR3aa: CASSFRGAWSPLHF; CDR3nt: TGTGCCAGCAGTTTTCGGGGGGCATGGTCACCCCTCCACTTT
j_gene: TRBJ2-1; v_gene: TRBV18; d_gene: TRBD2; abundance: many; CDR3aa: CASSAGTSGRVAFF; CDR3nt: TGTGCCAGCTCAGCCGGGACTAGCGGGAGAGTAGCGTTCTTC
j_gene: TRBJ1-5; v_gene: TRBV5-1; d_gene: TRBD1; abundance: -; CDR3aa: CASSFQPGQENQPQHF; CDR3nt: TGCGCCAGCAGCTTCCAACCGGGACAGGAGAATCAGCCCCAGCATTTT
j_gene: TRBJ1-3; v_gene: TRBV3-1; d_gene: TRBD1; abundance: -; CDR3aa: CASSYLLKGAQGNTIYF; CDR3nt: TGTGCCAGCAGCTACCTTTTAAAGGGGGCGCAAGGAAACACCATATATTTT
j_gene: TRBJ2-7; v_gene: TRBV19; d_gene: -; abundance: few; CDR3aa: CASSIGREYEQYF; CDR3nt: TGTGCCAGTAGTATTGGTCGGGAGTACGAGCAGTACTTC
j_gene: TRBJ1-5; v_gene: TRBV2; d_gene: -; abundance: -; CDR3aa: CASRQEINQPQHF; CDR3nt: TGTGCCAGTCGACAGGAGATCAATCAGCCCCAGCATTTT
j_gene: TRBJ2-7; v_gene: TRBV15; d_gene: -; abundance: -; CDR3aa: CATRTVNSYEQYF; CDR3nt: TGTGCCACCAGGACAGTAAACTCCTACGAGCAGTACTTC
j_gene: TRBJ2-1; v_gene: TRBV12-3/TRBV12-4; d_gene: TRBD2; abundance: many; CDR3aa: CASSPRPSGRNYNEQFF; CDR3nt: TGTGCCAGCAGTCCCCGCCCTAGCGGGAGGAACTACAATGAGCAGTTCTTC
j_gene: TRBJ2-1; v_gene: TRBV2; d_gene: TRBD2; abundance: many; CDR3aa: CASSLLAGYNNEQFF; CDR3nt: TGTGCCAGCAGCTTACTAGCGGGATATAACAATGAGCAGTTCTTC
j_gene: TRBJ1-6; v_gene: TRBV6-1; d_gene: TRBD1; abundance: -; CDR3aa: CASSGTGHSSYNSPLHF; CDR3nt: TGTGCCAGCAGTGGGACAGGCCATAGCTCCTATAATTCACCCCTCCACTTT
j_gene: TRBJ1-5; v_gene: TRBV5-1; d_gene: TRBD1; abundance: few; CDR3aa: CASSYGTGDQPQHF; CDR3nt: TGCGCCAGCAGCTATGGGACAGGGGATCAGCCCCAGCATTTT
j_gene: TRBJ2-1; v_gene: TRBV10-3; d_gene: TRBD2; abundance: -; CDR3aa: CASAPGLAGVNEQFF; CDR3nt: TGTGCCTCGGCGCCGGGACTAGCGGGAGTCAATGAGCAGTTCTTC
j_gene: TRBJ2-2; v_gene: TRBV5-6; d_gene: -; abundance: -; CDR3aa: CASSLVAGSNTGELFF; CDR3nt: TGTGCCAGCAGCTTGGTCGCAGGGTCGAACACCGGGGAGCTGTTTTTT